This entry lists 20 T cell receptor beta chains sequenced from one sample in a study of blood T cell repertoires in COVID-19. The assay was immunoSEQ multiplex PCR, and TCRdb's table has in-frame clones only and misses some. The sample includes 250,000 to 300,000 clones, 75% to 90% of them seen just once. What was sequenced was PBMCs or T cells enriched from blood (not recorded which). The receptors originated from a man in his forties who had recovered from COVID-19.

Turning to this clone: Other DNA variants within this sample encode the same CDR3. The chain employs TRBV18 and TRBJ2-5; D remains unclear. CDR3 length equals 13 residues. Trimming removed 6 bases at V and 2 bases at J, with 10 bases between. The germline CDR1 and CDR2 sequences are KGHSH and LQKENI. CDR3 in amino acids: CASSPGLQETQYF. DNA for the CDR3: TGTGCCAGCTCTCCCGGGTTACAAGAGACCCAGTACTTC.

The DNA of the CDR3 is TGTGCCAGCAGTTTGTCGGGGGAGTCAGAGACCCAGTACTTC. This sequence encodes CASSLSGESETQYF. The chain carries TRBV27 and TRBJ2-5; D is possibly TRBD2 (6 bases). This CDR3 has 14 amino acids. Germline CDR1 reads MNHEY; CDR2 reads SMNVEV (reference sequence). The ends were cut back, 3 bases at V and 4 bases at J, with 12 bases in the middle.

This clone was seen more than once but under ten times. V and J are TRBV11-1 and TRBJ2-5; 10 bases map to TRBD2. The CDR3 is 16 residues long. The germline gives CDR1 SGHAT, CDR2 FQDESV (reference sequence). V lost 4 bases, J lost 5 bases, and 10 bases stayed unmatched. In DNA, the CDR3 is TGTGCCAGCAGCTCCCCTAGCGGGAGTGTCCGGGAGACCCAGTACTTC. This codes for CASSSPSGSVRETQYF.

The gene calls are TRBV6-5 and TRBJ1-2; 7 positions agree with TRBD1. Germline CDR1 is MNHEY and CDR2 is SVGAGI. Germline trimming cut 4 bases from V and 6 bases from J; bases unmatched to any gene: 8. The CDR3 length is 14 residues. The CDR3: CASSLKRTGDGYTF. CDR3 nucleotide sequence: TGTGCCAGCAGTTTAAAACGAACAGGGGATGGCTACACCTTC.

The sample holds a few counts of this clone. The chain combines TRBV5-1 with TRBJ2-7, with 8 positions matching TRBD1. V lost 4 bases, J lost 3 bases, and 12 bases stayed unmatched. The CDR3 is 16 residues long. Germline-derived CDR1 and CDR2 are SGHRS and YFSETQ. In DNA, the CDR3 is TGCGCCAGCAGCCAGCCGAGGGACAGGTGGTTCTACGAGCAGTACTTC. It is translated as CASSQPRDRWFYEQYF.

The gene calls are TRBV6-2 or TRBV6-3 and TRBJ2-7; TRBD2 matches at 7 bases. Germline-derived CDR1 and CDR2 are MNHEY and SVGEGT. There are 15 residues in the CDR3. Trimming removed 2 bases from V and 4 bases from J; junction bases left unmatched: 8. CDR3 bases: TGTGCCAGCAGTTACCGCGAAAGCGGGGCTTACGAGCAGTACTTC. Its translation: CASSYRESGAYEQYF.

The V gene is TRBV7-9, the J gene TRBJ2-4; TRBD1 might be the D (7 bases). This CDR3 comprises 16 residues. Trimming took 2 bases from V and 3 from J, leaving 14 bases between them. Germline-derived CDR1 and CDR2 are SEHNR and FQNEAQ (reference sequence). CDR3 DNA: TGTGCCAGCAGCTTAAGTCGACAGGGAGGCAAAAACATTCAGTACTTC. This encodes CASSLSRQGGKNIQYF. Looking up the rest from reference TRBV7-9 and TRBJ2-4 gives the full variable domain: DTGVSQNPRHKITKRGQNVTFRCDPISEHNRLYWYRQTLGQGPEFLTYFQNEAQLEKSRLLSDRFSAERPKGSFSTLEIQRTEQGDSAMYLCASSLSRQGGKNIQYFGAGTRLSVL.

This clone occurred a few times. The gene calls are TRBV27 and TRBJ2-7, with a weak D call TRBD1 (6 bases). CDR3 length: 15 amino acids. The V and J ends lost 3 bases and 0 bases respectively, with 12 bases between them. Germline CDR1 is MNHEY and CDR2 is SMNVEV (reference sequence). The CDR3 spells CASSLVGGSSYEQYF. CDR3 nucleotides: TGTGCCAGCAGTTTGGTTGGGGGCAGCTCCTACGAGCAGTACTTC.

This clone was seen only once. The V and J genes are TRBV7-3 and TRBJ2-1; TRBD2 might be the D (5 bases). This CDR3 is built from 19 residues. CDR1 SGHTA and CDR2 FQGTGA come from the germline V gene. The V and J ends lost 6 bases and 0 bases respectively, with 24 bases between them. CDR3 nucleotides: TGTGCCAGCAGGGGCGTGGGAGTCTCAAGGGCCAGCTCCTACAATGAGCAGTTCTTC. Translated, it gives CASRGVGVSRASSYNEQFF.

CDR3 residues: CASSSRDSSIGAEKLFF. CDR3 coding DNA: TGTGCCAGCAGCAGCCGGGACTCTTCGATTGGGGCTGAAAAACTGTTTTTT. The chain links TRBV5-5 to TRBJ1-4, with D possibly being TRBD1 (5 bases). This CDR3 region has 17 residues. Germline lookup yields CDR1 SGHKS and CDR2 YYEKEE (reference sequence). V lost 4 bases, J lost 7 bases, and 23 bases lay in between. Complete variable domain (other parts from reference TRBV5-5 and TRBJ1-4): DAGVTQSPTHLIKTRGQQVTLRCSPISGHKSVSWYQQVLGQGPQFIFQYYEKEERGRGNFPDRFSARQFPNYSSELNVNALLLGDSALYLCASSSRDSSIGAEKLFFGSGTQLSVL.

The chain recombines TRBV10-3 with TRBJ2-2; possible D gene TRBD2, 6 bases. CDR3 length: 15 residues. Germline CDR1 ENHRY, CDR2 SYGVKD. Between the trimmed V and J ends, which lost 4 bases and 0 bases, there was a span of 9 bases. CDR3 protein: CAISGWGANTGELFF. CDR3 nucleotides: TGTGCCATCAGTGGTTGGGGGGCGAACACCGGGGAGCTGTTTTTT.

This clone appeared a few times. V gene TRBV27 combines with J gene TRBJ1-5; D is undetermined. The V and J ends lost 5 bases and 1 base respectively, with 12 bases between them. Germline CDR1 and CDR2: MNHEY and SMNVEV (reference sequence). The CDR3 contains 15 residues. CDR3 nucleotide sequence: TGTGCCAGCAGTGCCCGGGTGGAAAGCAATCAGCCCCAGCATTTT. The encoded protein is CASSARVESNQPQHF.

The CDR3 DNA reads as TGTGCCAGCAGCCAGAACCCGGGTGGCAGGGGCTACGGCTACACCTTC. The encoded protein is CASSQNPGGRGYGYTF. V and J are TRBV28 and TRBJ1-2; the D gene is possibly TRBD1 (6 bases). V was shortened by 6 bases and J by 8 bases, with 25 bases between the two germline ends. The CDR3 has 16 amino acids. In germline, CDR1 is MDHEN, CDR2 SYDVKM.

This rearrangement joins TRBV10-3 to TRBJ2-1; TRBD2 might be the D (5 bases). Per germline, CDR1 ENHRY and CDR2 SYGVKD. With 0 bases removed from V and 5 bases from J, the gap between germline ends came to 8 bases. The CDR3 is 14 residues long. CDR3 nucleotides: TGTGCCATCAGTGAGTCGAGAGGGAACAATGAGCAGTTCTTC. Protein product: CAISESRGNNEQFF.

The CDR3 DNA reads TGTGCCAGCAGCTTTCCGGGACAGGGGGCGTATGAGCAGTTCTTC. It yields the protein CASSFPGQGAYEQFF. The V gene is TRBV13, the J gene TRBJ2-1; 12 bases are a match to TRBD1. The germline gives CDR1 PRHDT, CDR2 FYEKMQ (reference sequence). The CDR3 covers 15 residues. V dropped 3 bases and J dropped 8; count of bases not matched to a gene: 5.

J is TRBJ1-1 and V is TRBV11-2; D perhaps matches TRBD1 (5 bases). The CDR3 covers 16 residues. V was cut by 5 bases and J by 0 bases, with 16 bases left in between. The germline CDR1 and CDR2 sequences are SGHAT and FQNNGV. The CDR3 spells CASSPVPQGMNTEAFF. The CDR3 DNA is TGTGCCAGCAGCCCCGTACCGCAGGGCATGAACACTGAAGCTTTCTTT. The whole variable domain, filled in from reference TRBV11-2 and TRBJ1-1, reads EAGVAQSPRYKIIEKRQSVAFWCNPISGHATLYWYQQILGQGPKLLIQFQNNGVVDDSQLPKDRFSAERLKGVDSTLKIQPAKLEDSAVYLCASSPVPQGMNTEAFFGQGTRLTVV.

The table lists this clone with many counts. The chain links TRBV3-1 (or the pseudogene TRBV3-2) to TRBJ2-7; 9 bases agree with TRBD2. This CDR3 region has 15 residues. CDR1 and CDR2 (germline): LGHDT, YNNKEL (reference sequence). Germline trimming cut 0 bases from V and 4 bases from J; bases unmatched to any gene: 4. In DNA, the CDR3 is TGTGCCAGCAGCCAAGAACTAGCGGGTATATACGAGCAGTACTTC. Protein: CASSQELAGIYEQYF.

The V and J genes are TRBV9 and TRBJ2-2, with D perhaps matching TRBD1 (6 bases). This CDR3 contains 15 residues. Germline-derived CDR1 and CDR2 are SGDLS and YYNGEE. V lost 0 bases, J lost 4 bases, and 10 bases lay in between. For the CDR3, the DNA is TGTGCCAGCAGCGTAGGGGTCAGGGGCACCGGGGAGCTGTTTTTT. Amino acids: CASSVGVRGTGELFF.

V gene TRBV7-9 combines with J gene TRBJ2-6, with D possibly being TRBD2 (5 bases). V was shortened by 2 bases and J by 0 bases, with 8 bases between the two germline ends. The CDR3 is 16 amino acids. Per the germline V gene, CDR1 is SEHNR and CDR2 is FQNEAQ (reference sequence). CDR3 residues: CASSLSGSSGANVLTF. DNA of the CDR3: TGTGCCAGCAGCTTAAGCGGCAGCTCTGGGGCCAACGTCCTGACTTTC.

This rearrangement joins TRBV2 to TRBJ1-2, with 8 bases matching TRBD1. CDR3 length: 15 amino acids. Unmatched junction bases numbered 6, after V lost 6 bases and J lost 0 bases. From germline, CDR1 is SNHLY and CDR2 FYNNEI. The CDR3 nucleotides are TGTGCCAGCAGAGGACAGGGATACACTAACTATGGCTACACCTTC. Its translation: CASRGQGYTNYGYTF. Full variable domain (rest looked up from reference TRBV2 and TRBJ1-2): EPEVTQTPSHQVTQMGQEVILRCVPISNHLYFYWYRQILGQKVEFLVSFYNNEISEKSEIFDDQFSVERPDGSNFTLKIRSTKLEDSAMYFCASRGQGYTNYGYTFGSGTRLTVV.